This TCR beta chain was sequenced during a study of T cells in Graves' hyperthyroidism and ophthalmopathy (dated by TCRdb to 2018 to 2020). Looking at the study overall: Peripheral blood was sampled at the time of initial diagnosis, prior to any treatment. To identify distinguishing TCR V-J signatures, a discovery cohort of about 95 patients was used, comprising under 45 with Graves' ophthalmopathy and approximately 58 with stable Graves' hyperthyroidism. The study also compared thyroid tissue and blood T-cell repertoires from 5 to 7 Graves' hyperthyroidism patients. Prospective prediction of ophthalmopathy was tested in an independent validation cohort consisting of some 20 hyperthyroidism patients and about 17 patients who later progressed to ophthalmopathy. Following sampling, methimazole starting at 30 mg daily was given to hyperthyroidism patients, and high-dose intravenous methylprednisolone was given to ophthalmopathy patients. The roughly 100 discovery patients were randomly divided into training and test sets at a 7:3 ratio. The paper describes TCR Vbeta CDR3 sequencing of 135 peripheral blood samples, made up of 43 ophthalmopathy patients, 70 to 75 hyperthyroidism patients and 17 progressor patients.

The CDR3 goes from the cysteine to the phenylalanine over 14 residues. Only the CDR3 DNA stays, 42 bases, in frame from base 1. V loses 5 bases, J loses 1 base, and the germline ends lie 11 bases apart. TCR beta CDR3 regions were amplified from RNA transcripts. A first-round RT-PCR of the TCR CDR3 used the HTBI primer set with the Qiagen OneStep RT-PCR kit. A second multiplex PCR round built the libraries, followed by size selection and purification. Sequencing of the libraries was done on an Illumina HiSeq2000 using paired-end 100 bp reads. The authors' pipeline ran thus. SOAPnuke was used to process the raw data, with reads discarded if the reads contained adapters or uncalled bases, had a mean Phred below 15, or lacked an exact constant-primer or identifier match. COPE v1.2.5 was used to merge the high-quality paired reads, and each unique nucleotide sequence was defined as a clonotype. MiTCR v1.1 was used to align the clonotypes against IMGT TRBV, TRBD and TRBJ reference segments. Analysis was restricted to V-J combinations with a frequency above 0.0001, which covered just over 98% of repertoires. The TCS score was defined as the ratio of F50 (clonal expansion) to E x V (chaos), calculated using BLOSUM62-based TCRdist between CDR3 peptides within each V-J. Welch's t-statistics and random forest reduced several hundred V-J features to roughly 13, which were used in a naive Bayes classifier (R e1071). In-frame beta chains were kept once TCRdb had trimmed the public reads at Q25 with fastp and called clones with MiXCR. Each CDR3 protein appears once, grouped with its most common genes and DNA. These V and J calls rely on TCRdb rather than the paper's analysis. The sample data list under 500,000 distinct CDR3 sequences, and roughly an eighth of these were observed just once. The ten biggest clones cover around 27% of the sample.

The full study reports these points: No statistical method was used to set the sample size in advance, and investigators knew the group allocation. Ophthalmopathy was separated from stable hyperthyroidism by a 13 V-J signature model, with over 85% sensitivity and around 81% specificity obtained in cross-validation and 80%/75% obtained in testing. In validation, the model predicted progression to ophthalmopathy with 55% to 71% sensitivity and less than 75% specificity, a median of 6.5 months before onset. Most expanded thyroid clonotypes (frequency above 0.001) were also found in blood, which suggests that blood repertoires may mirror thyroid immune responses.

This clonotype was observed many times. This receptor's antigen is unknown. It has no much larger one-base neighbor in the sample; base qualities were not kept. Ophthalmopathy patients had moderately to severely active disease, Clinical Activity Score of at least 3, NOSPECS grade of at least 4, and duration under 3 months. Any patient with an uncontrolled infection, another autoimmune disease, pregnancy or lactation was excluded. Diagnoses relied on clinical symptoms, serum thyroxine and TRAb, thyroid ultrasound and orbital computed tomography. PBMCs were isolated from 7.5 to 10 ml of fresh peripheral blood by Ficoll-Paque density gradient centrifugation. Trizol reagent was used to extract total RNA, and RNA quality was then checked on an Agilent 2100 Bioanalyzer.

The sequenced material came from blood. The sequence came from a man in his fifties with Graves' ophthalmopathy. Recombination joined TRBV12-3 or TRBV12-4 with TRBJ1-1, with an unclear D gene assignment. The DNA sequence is TGTGCCAGCAGTGATCTACACAAGAACACTGAAGCTTTCTTT. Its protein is CASSDLHKNTEAFF.